This is a list of T cell receptor beta chains from one sample in a study of control samples from healthy donors and cancer patients. TCRdb keeps only in-frame clones here, not all; method: immunoSEQ multiplex PCR. The table includes 180,000 or so clones, around 93% detected once. Sequences were obtained from blood. Source of these receptors: a woman aged 55-70 years in good health. Each CDR3 is given with its conserved first and last residue. The D gene is left open where the match is weak. Rows give clone size only sometimes, using once, few, many, or a class for an expanded clone.

D,size,V,J,DNA,CDR3
-,-,TRBV7-8,TRBJ1-5,TGTGCCAGCAGAACTAATCAGCCCCAGCATTTT,CASRTNQPQHF
-,-,TRBV3-1/TRBV3-2,TRBJ1-1,TGTGCCAGCAGCCATATGGGCTCTGGGACTGAAGCTTTCTTT,CASSHMGSGTEAFF
-,-,TRBV27,TRBJ2-3,TGTGCCAGCAGTTTAGTGGTCACAGATACGCAGTATTTT,CASSLVVTDTQYF
TRBD1,-,TRBV7-2,TRBJ1-6,TGTGCCAGCAGCTCATCCATCGGGACAGGGGTCAATTCACCCCTCCACTTT,CASSSSIGTGVNSPLHF
-,once,TRBV5-1,TRBJ1-6,TGCGCCAGCAGCGGCAGTGATAATTCACCCCTCCACTTT,CASSGSDNSPLHF
TRBD1,-,TRBV24-1,TRBJ1-6,TGTGCCACCAGTGACCCCGACAGGGGTGAGCTTAGCTCCTATAATTCACCCCTCCACTTT,CATSDPDRGELSSYNSPLHF
TRBD1,-,TRBV6-6,TRBJ1-5,TGTGCCAGCAGTTACTTTGGACAGGCCAATCAGCCCCAGCATTTT,CASSYFGQANQPQHF
-,-,TRBV19,TRBJ1-6,TGTGCCAGTAGTATATTCATGGCAGGAGGTTCACCCCTCCACTTT,CASSIFMAGGSPLHF
-,-,TRBV7-9,TRBJ1-2,TGTGCCAGCAGCTTATTGTTTGGCGGGGGTGGCTACACCTTC,CASSLLFGGGGYTF
-,-,TRBV18,TRBJ1-2,TGTGCCAGCTCACCAGTGGCGGGACAACGGGGCTACACCTTC,CASSPVAGQRGYTF
-,-,TRBV12-5,TRBJ1-3,TGTGCTAGTGGTCTCCCTGGAAACACCATATATTTT,CASGLPGNTIYF
-,-,TRBV10-3,TRBJ2-5,TGTGCCATCAGTGACAGGGAAAAAGAGACCCAGTACTTC,CAISDREKETQYF
TRBD1,-,TRBV5-8,TRBJ2-3,TGTGCCAGCAGCTTGGGCGGCAGGGGGCCCACAGATACGCAGTATTTT,CASSLGGRGPTDTQYF
-,-,TRBV5-1,TRBJ2-3,TGCGCCAGCAGCTTGTCGTCTAAGATTGCAGATACGCAGTATTTT,CASSLSSKIADTQYF
TRBD1,once,TRBV11-2,TRBJ1-2,TGTGCCAGCAGCCCAGGGACAGGGCGCAGGGATGGCTACACCTTC,CASSPGTGRRDGYTF
TRBD2,-,TRBV9,TRBJ2-1,TGTGCCAGCAGCGCCCGTGCCGGGACTAGCGTAGTCAATGAGCAGTTCTTC,CASSARAGTSVVNEQFF
TRBD1,-,TRBV6-2/TRBV6-3,TRBJ1-5,TGTGCCAGCAGTTACGGACAGGGAGGTAATCAGCCCCAGCATTTT,CASSYGQGGNQPQHF
-,-,TRBV7-9,TRBJ1-1,TGTGCCAGCAGCGGGGACTGGAACACTGAAGCTTTCTTT,CASSGDWNTEAFF
TRBD1,-,TRBV19,TRBJ1-6,TGTGCCAGTAGTATAGCCGGGACAGGCCTTAATTCACCCCTCCACTTT,CASSIAGTGLNSPLHF
-,-,TRBV7-9,TRBJ1-5,TGTGCCAGCAGCTTAGTACGCGGATATAGCAATCAGCCCCAGCATTTT,CASSLVRGYSNQPQHF
TRBD1,once,TRBV9,TRBJ1-2,TGTGCCAGCAGCGTAACAGGGGGCTATAACTATGGCTACACCTTC,CASSVTGGYNYGYTF
-,few,TRBV11-2,TRBJ1-2,TGTGCCAGCAGCTTAGACTCAGCTAACTATGGCTACACCTTC,CASSLDSANYGYTF
TRBD1,-,TRBV19,TRBJ1-2,TGTGCCAGTAGTCCACAGCCGATGGGACAGGGTTTAAGATATAACTATGGCTACACCTTC,CASSPQPMGQGLRYNYGYTF
-,-,TRBV2,TRBJ2-1,TGTGCCAGCAGTGAAGCGCGAGGCCGTGGGAATGAGCAGTTCTTC,CASSEARGRGNEQFF
-,once,TRBV28,TRBJ2-7,TGTGCCAGCAGTTTTCGGGGGTACGAGCAGTACTTC,CASSFRGYEQYF
TRBD1,-,TRBV7-9,TRBJ1-1,TGTGCCAGCAGCTTGCAGGGGGGTAACACTGAAGCTTTCTTT,CASSLQGGNTEAFF
TRBD1,-,TRBV30,TRBJ1-1,TGTGCCTGGAGTGTAAACGGGGGGACAGTGAACACTGAAGCTTTCTTT,CAWSVNGGTVNTEAFF
-,-,TRBV2,TRBJ2-3,TGTGCCAGCACCCCCGCAGATACGCAGTATTTT,CASTPADTQYF
TRBD1,-,TRBV18,TRBJ1-4,TGTGCCAGCTCACCGACAGGGGCCCAAAATGAAAAACTGTTTTTT,CASSPTGAQNEKLFF
TRBD1,-,TRBV28,TRBJ1-1,TGTGCCAGCAGTCAGAGTCACAGGGGACGATTGAGACAAGCTTTCTTT,CASSQSHRGRLRQAFF
-,-,TRBV29-1,TRBJ1-1,TGCAGCGTTGAGGTTCGTTCGGGGGTCGGAGGAAAAGCTTTCTTT,CSVEVRSGVGGKAFF